The rows below give T cell receptor beta chains drawn from one sample of a study of regulatory T cells in long-lasting Graves disease. TCRdb itself ran the multiplex PCR reads through MiXCR, one entry per CDR3 protein. Of approximately 690,000 distinct CDR3 sequences listed, about 32% are singletons. Specimen: peripheral blood mononuclear cells (PBMCs), collected when the disease was refractory, from a patient treated with antithyroid drugs. The receptors derive from a female donor with Graves disease. Each CDR3 is given with its conserved first and last residue. D genes are given only for firm matches. Only some rows state a clone size, as once, few, many or a class for expanded clones.

J gene,V gene,clone size,D gene,CDR3 DNA,CDR3 protein
TRBJ1-1,TRBV6-2/TRBV6-3,few,TRBD1,TGTGCCAGCAGTTACTCGACAGGGCTCACTGAAGCTTTCTTT,CASSYSTGLTEAFF
TRBJ1-1,TRBV30,few,NA,TGTGCCTGGAGTGCAGGACGGTTGAACACTGAAGCTTTCTTT,CAWSAGRLNTEAFF
TRBJ1-2,TRBV10-3,NA,TRBD1,TGTGCCATCAGGGAGGACAGGGCCTATGGCTACACCTTC,CAIREDRAYGYTF
TRBJ2-1,TRBV3-1,NA,NA,TGTGCCAGCAGCCACTCAAGGGCGAGCGCCATCCCCAATGAGCAGTTCTTC,CASSHSRASAIPNEQFF
TRBJ2-7,TRBV11-2,NA,NA,TGTGCCAGCAGCTTAGGTGCAATTTCCCACGAGCAGTACTTC,CASSLGAISHEQYF
TRBJ2-2,TRBV9,NA,TRBD1,TGTGCCAGCAGCGTGTCAGGGGGCGGCGGGGAGCTGTTTTTT,CASSVSGGGGELFF
TRBJ1-3,TRBV6-2/TRBV6-3,once,NA,TGTGCCAGCAGTGATGGGACGGTATTTTCCTCTGGAAACACCATATATTTT,CASSDGTVFSSGNTIYF
TRBJ2-5,TRBV30,NA,NA,TGTGCCTGGAGTAGACAAGAGACCCAGTACTTC,CAWSRQETQYF
TRBJ2-5,TRBV11-2,many,TRBD1,TGTGCCAGCAGCTTAGGGGGACAGGTCGGAGAGACCCAGTACTTC,CASSLGGQVGETQYF
TRBJ2-7,TRBV10-3,few,NA,TGTGCCATCAGCCGGGACGGGGCCTCCTACGAGCAGTACTTC,CAISRDGASYEQYF
TRBJ2-7,TRBV2,many,NA,TGTGCCAGCACCCTTCCCGGAGGGGGAAAAACCTACGAGCAGTACTTC,CASTLPGGGKTYEQYF
TRBJ1-1,TRBV10-2,few,NA,TGCGCCAGCATCATCGACCCCGGGGCCGCCGAGGCTTTCTTT,CASIIDPGAAEAFF
TRBJ1-2,TRBV10-3,many,NA,TGTGCCATCAGTGATCCAGGGCGTGGGGGCTACACCTTC,CAISDPGRGGYTF
TRBJ2-7,TRBV20-1,NA,TRBD2,TGCAGTGCTAGCCTCGGGACTAGCGGGAGTTGGTACGAGCAGTACTTC,CSASLGTSGSWYEQYF
TRBJ1-2,TRBV6-2/TRBV6-3,few,TRBD1,TGTGCCAGCAGTCCGACGGACAGGGGGTTCCATGGCTACACCTTC,CASSPTDRGFHGYTF
TRBJ1-1,TRBV11-3,few,TRBD1,TGTGCCAGCAGCTTATTACCGGGACAGAACAATGGGACTGAAGCTTTCTTT,CASSLLPGQNNGTEAFF
TRBJ1-2,TRBV3-1,many,NA,TGTGCCAGCAGCCAAGAACGGATGAAATATGGCTACACCTTC,CASSQERMKYGYTF
TRBJ2-7,TRBV20-1,NA,TRBD1,TGCAGTGCTAGTGGCCAGACAGGGTACGAGCAGTACTTC,CSASGQTGYEQYF
TRBJ1-2,TRBV28,many,NA,TGTGCCAGCAGTTTATCCGGGACCGGGAGATATGGCTACACCTTC,CASSLSGTGRYGYTF
TRBJ2-7,TRBV5-4,few,TRBD1,TGTGCTAGCAGCACCGAGGGGGCGTTCAGCGAGCAGTACTTC,CASSTEGAFSEQYF
TRBJ2-5,TRBV4-1,NA,NA,TGCGCCAGCAAGGGGAGACAAGAGACCCAGTACTTC,CASKGRQETQYF
TRBJ1-1,TRBV29-1,few,NA,TGCAGCGTTGAAGATCTTAATATGAACACTGAAGCTTTCTTT,CSVEDLNMNTEAFF
TRBJ2-3,TRBV2,NA,TRBD2,TGTGCCAGCAGTACTAGCGGGATTGGGGCAGATACGCAGTATTTT,CASSTSGIGADTQYF
TRBJ1-4,TRBV19,few,NA,TGTGCCAGTAGCTCTTACAGGGATGAAAAACTGTTTTTT,CASSSYRDEKLFF
TRBJ2-7,TRBV12-3/TRBV12-4,few,TRBD2,TGTGCCAGCAGCCCCCACCCGACTAGCCCCGAGCAGTACTTC,CASSPHPTSPEQYF
TRBJ1-2,TRBV19,NA,NA,TGTGCCAGTAGTATATTCGGACCACCTGACTATGGCTACACCTTC,CASSIFGPPDYGYTF
TRBJ1-2,TRBV11-2,many,NA,TGTGCCAGCAGCTTGACCAGGGCAGGCTACACCTTC,CASSLTRAGYTF
TRBJ1-5,TRBV12-3/TRBV12-4,NA,TRBD1,TGTGCCAGCAGTTTAGTAGGACAGGGTGGTGCTCAGCCCCAGCATTTT,CASSLVGQGGAQPQHF
TRBJ1-4,TRBV5-4,NA,NA,TGTGCCAGCAGCCCCGGTGGGGGAACGGAAAAACTGTTTTTT,CASSPGGGTEKLFF
TRBJ1-4,TRBV20-1,few,NA,TGCAGTGCTGGTGGGGGAGCCCGTAATGAAAAACTGTTTTTT,CSAGGGARNEKLFF
TRBJ2-5,TRBV28,many,TRBD1,TGTGCCAGCAAGCTAATGGGACAGGGAGGGGAGACCCAGTACTTC,CASKLMGQGGETQYF
TRBJ1-1,TRBV20-1,few,NA,TGCAGTGCTAGCACAGGGATTGGGGGCACTGAAGCTTTCTTT,CSASTGIGGTEAFF
TRBJ1-5,TRBV12-3/TRBV12-4,NA,NA,TGTGCCAGCAATTCCCAGGACCTCACGAGCAATCAGCCCCAGCATTTT,CASNSQDLTSNQPQHF
TRBJ1-1,TRBV28,NA,NA,TGTGCCAGCACCTCGGTGGGGACGGCTGAAGCTTTCTTT,CASTSVGTAEAFF
TRBJ1-1,TRBV3-1,few,NA,TGTGCCAGCAGCCCTGCCCGGACTGAAGCTTTCTTT,CASSPARTEAFF
TRBJ2-7,TRBV5-1,few,NA,TGCGCCAGCAGCTTGGCAGGGGCTCTATACGAGCAGTACTTC,CASSLAGALYEQYF
TRBJ2-7,TRBV20-1,NA,NA,TGCAGTGCTCAGGGTAGCAGAACCTACGAGCAGTACTTC,CSAQGSRTYEQYF
TRBJ2-7,TRBV5-1,many,NA,TGTGCCAGCAGTTTATCGTCAGGCTCCTACGAGCAGTACTTC,CASSLSSGSYEQYF
TRBJ2-5,TRBV11-2,few,TRBD2,TGTGCCAGCAGCACCGGGACTAGTTCGGAGACCCAGTACTTC,CASSTGTSSETQYF
TRBJ2-7,TRBV19,NA,NA,TGTGCCAGTAGTATAGAGGACGACGCATACGAGCAGTACTTC,CASSIEDDAYEQYF
TRBJ2-3,TRBV18,NA,TRBD2,TGTGCCAGCTCGAAAGGCGCGGGAGGAAGCACAGATACGCAGTATTTT,CASSKGAGGSTDTQYF
TRBJ1-3,TRBV20-1,NA,NA,TGCAGTGCTGAGGGGACATCAGGAAACACCATATATTTT,CSAEGTSGNTIYF
TRBJ2-7,TRBV30,few,TRBD2,TGTGCCTGGGGGACTAGCGGGAGGTACGAGCAGTACTTC,CAWGTSGRYEQYF
TRBJ1-1,TRBV28,many,NA,TGTGCCAGCATCGAGAGAGGGAGGCTTATGCCTGAAGCTTTCTTT,CASIERGRLMPEAFF
TRBJ2-5,TRBV11-2,many,NA,TGTGCCAGCAGCTCCGGGGCCCTGGAAGAGACCCAGTACTTC,CASSSGALEETQYF
TRBJ1-1,TRBV3-1,few,NA,TGTGCCAGCAGCCACGGCACATTAGCTTTCTTT,CASSHGTLAFF
TRBJ1-1,TRBV12-5,NA,NA,TGTGCTAGTGGTCGCCCCCCGGGACAACCGGTTGAAGCTTTCTTT,CASGRPPGQPVEAFF
TRBJ2-7,TRBV14,NA,NA,TGTGCCAGCAGCCAAGACAGGGACGGAGCCTACGAGCAGTACTTC,CASSQDRDGAYEQYF
TRBJ1-2,TRBV6-9,NA,TRBD1,TGTGCCAGCAGTTATGCCCCGGGACAGGGAAGTGGCTACACCTTC,CASSYAPGQGSGYTF
TRBJ1-6,TRBV20-1,NA,NA,TGCAGTGCTAGAGATCTGAAAGGGGCAGTGAATTCACCCCTCCACTTT,CSARDLKGAVNSPLHF
TRBJ2-6,TRBV6-1,NA,NA,TGTGCCAGCAGCCCCGTGCCCCCGGGATCTCCAAGCTCTGGGGCCAACGTCCTGACTTTC,CASSPVPPGSPSSGANVLTF
TRBJ1-3,TRBV12-3/TRBV12-4,NA,NA,TGTGCCAGCAGTCGAACAGCAGCCTCTGGAAACACCATATATTTT,CASSRTAASGNTIYF